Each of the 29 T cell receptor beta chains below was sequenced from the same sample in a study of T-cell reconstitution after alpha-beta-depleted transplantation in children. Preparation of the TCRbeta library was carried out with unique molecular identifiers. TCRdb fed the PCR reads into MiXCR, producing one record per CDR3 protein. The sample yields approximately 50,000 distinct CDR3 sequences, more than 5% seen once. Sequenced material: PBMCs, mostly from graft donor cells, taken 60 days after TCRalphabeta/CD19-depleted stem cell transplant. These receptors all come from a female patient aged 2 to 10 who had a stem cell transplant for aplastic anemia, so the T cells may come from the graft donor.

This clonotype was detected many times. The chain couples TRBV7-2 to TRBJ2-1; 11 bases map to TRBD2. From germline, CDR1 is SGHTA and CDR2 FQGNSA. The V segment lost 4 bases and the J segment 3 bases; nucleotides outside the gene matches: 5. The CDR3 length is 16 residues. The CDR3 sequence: CASSYSSGGHYNEQFF. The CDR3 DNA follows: TGTGCCAGCAGCTATTCTAGCGGGGGGCACTACAATGAGCAGTTCTTC.

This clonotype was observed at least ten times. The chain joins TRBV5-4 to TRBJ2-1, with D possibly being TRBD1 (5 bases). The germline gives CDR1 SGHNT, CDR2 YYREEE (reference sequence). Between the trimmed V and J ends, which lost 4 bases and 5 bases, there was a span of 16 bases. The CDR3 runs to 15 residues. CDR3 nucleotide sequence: TGTGCCAGCAGCCCAAGGTGGGGCAGGGACAATGAGCAGTTCTTC. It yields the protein CASSPRWGRDNEQFF.

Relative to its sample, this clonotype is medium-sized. The CDR3 DNA follows: TGTGCCAGCAGTCTCGAAAGCGGGAGGACCACAGATACGCAGTATTTT. Translating it yields CASSLESGRTTDTQYF. The V and J genes are TRBV7-6 and TRBJ2-3; 9 bases align to TRBD2. From germline, CDR1 is SGHVS and CDR2 FNYEAQ. Trimming at V came to 6 bases and at J to 2 bases, leaving 9 bases not matched to a gene. The CDR3 totals 16 residues.

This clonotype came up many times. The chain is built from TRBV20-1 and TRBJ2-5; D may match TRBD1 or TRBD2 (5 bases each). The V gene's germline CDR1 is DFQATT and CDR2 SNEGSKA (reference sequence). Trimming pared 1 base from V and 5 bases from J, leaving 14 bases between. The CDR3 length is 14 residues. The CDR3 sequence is CSARAGPMGETQYF. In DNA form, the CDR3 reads TGCAGTGCTAGAGCGGGACCGATGGGTGAGACCCAGTACTTC.

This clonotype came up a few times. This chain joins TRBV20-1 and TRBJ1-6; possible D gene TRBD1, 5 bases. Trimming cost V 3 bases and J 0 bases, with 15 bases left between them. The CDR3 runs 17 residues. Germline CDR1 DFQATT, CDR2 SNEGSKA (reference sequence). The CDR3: CSASVLWGGSYNSPLHF. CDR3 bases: TGCAGTGCTAGTGTTCTGTGGGGGGGCTCCTATAATTCACCCCTCCACTTT.

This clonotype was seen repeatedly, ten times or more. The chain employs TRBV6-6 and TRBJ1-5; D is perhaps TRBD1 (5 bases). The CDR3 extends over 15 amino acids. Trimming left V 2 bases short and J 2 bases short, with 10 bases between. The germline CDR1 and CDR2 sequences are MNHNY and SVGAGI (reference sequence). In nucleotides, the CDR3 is TGTGCCAGCAGTTACGTATCGGGGGGCAATCAGCCCCAGCATTTT. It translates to CASSYVSGGNQPQHF.

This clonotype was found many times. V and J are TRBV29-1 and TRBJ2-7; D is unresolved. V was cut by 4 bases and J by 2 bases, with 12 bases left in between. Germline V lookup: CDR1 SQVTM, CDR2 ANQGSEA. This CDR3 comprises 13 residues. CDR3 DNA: TGCAGCGTTGGCGAGCAGAGAGCCTACGAGCAGTACTTC. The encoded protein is CSVGEQRAYEQYF.

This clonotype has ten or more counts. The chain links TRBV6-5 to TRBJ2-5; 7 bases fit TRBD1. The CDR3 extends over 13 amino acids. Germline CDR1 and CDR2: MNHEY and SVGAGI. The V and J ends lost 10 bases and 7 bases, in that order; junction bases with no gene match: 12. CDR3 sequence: CATRDSVGRTQYF. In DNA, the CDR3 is TGTGCCACCAGGGACAGCGTAGGTCGGACCCAGTACTTC.

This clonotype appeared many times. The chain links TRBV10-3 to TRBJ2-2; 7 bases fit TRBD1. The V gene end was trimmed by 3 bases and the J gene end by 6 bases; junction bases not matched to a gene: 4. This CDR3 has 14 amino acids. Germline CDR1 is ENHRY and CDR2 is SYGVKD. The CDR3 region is CAISEQGLAGELFF. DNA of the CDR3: TGTGCCATCAGTGAACAGGGGTTAGCCGGGGAGCTGTTTTTT.

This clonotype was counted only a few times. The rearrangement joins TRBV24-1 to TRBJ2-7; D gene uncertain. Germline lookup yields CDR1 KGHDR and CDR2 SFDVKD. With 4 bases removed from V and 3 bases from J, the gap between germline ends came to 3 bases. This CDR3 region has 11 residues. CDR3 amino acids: CATSEGYEQYF. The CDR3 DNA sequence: TGTGCCACCAGTGAGGGCTACGAGCAGTACTTC.

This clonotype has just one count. CDR3 nucleotide sequence: TGTGCCAGCAGTATTCAGGGCAACCCTGAAGCTTTCTTT. It codes for CASSIQGNPEAFF. The chain joins TRBV2 to TRBJ1-1; D may be TRBD1 (5 bases). Trimming shortened V by 5 bases and J by 6 bases, and 13 bases separated the two germline ends. CDR1 is SNHLY, CDR2 FYNNEI, per germline. There are 13 residues in the CDR3.

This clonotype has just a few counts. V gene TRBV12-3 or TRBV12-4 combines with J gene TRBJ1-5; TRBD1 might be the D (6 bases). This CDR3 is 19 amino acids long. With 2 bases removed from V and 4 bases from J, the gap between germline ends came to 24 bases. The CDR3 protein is CASSLNSLVLTGLNQPQHF. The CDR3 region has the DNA TGTGCCAGCAGTTTAAATTCCCTAGTACTGACAGGCCTGAATCAGCCCCAGCATTTT.

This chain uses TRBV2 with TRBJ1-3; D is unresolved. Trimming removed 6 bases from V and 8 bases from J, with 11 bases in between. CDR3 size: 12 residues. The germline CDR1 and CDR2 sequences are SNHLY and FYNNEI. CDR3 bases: TGTGCCAGCAGGGACCGGCCGGACACCATATATTTT. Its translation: CASRDRPDTIYF.

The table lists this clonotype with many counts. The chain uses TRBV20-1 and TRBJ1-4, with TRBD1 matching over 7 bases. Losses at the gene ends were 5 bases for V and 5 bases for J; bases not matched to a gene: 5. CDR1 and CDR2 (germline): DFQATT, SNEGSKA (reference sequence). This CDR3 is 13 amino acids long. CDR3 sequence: CSAQGQWNEKLFF. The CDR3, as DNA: TGCAGTGCTCAGGGACAGTGGAATGAAAAACTGTTTTTT.

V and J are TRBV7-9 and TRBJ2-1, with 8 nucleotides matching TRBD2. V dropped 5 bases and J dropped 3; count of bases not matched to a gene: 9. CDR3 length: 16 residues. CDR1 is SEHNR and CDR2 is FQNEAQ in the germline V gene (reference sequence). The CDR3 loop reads CASSPQLAVLYNEQFF. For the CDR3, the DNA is TGTGCCAGCAGCCCGCAACTAGCGGTTCTCTACAATGAGCAGTTCTTC. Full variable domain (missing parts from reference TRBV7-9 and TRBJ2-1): DTGVSQNPRHKITKRGQNVTFRCDPISEHNRLYWYRQTLGQGPEFLTYFQNEAQLEKSRLLSDRFSAERPKGSFSTLEIQRTEQGDSAMYLCASSPQLAVLYNEQFFGPGTRLTVL.

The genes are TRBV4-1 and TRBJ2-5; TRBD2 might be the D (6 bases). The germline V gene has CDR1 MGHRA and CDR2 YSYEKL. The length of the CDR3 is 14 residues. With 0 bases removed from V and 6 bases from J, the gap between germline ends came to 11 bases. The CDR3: CASSQDRTTKTQYF. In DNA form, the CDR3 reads TGCGCCAGCAGCCAAGATAGGACTACAAAGACCCAGTACTTC.

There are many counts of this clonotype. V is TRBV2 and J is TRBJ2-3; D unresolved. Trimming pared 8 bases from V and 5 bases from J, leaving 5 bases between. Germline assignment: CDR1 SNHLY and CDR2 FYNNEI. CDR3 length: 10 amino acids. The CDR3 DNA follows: TGTGCCAGCCGTATAGATACGCAGTATTTT. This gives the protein CASRIDTQYF. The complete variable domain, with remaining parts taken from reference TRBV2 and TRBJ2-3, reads EPEVTQTPSHQVTQMGQEVILRCVPISNHLYFYWYRQILGQKVEFLVSFYNNEISEKSEIFDDQFSVERPDGSNFTLKIRSTKLEDSAMYFCASRIDTQYFGPGTRLTVL.

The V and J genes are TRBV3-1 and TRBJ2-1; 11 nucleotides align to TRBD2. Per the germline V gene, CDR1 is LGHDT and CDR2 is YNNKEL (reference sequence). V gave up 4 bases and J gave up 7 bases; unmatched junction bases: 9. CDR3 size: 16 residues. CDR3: CASSRHSGGADNEQFF. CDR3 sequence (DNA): TGTGCCAGCAGCCGTCATAGCGGGGGGGCCGATAATGAGCAGTTCTTC.

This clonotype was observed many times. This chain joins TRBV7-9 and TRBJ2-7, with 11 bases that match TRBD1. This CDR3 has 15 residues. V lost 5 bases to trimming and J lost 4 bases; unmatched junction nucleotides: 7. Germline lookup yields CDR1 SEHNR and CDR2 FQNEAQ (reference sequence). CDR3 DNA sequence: TGTGCCAGCAGCGACCGGGACAGGGGGTTGTACGAGCAGTACTTC. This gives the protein CASSDRDRGLYEQYF.

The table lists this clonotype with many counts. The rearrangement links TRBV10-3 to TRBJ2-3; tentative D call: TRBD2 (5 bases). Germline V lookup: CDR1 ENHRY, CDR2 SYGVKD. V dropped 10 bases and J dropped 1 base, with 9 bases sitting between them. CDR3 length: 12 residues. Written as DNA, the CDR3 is TGTGCCAGTGCGGGCGGCACAGATACGCAGTATTTT. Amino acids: CASAGGTDTQYF.

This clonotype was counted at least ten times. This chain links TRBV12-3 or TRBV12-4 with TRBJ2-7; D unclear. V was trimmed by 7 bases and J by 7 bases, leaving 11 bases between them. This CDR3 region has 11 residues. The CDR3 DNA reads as TGTGCCAGCACCCTCTATGGGGAGCAGTACTTC. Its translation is CASTLYGEQYF.

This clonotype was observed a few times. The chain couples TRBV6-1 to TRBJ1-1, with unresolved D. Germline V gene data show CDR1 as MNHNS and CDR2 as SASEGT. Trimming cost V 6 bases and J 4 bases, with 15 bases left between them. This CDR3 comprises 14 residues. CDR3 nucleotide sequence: TGTGCCAGCAGCGTTGGCAGGTTGCGCACTGAAGCTTTCTTT. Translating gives CASSVGRLRTEAFF.

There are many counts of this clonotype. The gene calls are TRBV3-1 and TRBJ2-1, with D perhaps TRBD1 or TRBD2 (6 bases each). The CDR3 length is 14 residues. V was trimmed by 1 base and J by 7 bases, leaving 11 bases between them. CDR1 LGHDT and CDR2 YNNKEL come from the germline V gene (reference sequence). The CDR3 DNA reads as TGTGCCAGCAGCCAAGTGGCGGGGACAAATGAGCAGTTCTTC. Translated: CASSQVAGTNEQFF.

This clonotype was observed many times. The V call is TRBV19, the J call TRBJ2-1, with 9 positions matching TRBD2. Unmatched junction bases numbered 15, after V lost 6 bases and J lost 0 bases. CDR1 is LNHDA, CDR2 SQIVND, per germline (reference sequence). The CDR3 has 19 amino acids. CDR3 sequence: CASSPGRGRGGSSYNEQFF. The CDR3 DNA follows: TGTGCCAGTAGCCCTGGTAGGGGGCGGGGGGGAAGCTCCTACAATGAGCAGTTCTTC.

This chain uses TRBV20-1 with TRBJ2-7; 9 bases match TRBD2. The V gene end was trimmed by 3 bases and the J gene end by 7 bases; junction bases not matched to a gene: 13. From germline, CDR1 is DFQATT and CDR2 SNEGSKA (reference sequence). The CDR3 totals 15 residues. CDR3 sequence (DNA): TGCAGTGCTAGTCAGCTAGCGGGAAAGTCGGGAGAGCAGTACTTC. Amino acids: CSASQLAGKSGEQYF.

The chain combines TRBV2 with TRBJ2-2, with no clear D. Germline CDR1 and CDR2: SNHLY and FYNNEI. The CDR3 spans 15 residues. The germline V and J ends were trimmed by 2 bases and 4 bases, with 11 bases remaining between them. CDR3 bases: TGTGCCAGCAGTGAATTATTTCCGGGCACCGGGGAGCTGTTTTTT. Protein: CASSELFPGTGELFF.

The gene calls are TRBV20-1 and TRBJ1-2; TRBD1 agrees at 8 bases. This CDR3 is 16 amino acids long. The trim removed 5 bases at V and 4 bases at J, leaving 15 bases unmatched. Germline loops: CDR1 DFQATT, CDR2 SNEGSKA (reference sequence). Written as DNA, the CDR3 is TGCAGTGCTCGCCCGTCCTTTAGACAGGGGTTCTATGGCTACACCTTC. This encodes CSARPSFRQGFYGYTF.

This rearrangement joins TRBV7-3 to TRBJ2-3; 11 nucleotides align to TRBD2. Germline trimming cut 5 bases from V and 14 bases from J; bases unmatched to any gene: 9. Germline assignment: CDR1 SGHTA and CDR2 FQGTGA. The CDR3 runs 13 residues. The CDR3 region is CASSQLSGGVSYF. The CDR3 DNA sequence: TGTGCCAGCAGCCAACTTAGCGGGGGGGTTTCGTATTTT.

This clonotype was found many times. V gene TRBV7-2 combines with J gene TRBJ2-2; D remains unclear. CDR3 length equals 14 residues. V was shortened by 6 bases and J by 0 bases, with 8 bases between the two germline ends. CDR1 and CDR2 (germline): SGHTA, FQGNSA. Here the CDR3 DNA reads TGTGCCAGCAGTTATACTACGAACACCGGGGAGCTGTTTTTT. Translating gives CASSYTTNTGELFF.